A selection of T cell receptor beta chains follows, all from one sample in a study of somatic mutations in cytotoxic T cells in rheumatoid arthritis. Profiled with immunoSEQ multiplex PCR; TCRdb holds only in-frame clones, not every one. The repertoire has fewer than 30,000 clones, roughly 82% of them found once; the top ten carry roughly 4.9%. The source material was CD8+ T cells sorted from blood. The receptor set was obtained from a man aged 50 to 60 in good health. CDR3s include the opening cysteine and the closing phenylalanine or tryptophan. The D gene is left open where the match is weak. A clone size is listed for some rows: how often the clone was seen (once, few, many), or a class if it is expanded.

d_gene,v_gene,j_gene,abundance,len,CDR3aa,CDR3nt
TRBD2,TRBV5-5,TRBJ2-1,.,16,CASIRTGLADYNEQFF,TGTGCCAGCATTCGGACGGGACTAGCGGACTACAATGAGCAGTTCTTC
.,TRBV5-5,TRBJ2-7,.,13,CASSSDAYPVQYF,TGTGCCAGCAGCTCAGACGCGTACCCAGTGCAGTACTTC
.,TRBV29-1,TRBJ2-1,.,10,CSVVRQEQFF,TGCAGCGTTGTCAGGCAGGAGCAGTTCTTC
TRBD1,TRBV5-1,TRBJ2-2,once,15,CASSSGGTNAGELFF,TGCGCCAGCAGCTCAGGGGGCACAAACGCCGGGGAGCTGTTTTTT
TRBD2,TRBV6-4,TRBJ2-3,.,14,CASSDGGGTDTQYF,TGTGCCAGCAGTGACGGGGGGGGCACAGATACGCAGTATTTT
TRBD2,TRBV10-2,TRBJ2-7,.,16,CASSDDVIAGLYEQYF,TGCGCCAGCAGTGACGATGTGATAGCGGGACTCTACGAGCAGTACTTC
.,TRBV15,TRBJ1-5,.,15,CATSSWGGGNQPQHF,TGTGCCACCAGCAGTTGGGGAGGTGGCAATCAGCCCCAGCATTTT
.,TRBV29-1,TRBJ2-7,.,14,CSVEDPRQTYEQYF,TGCAGCGTTGAAGACCCCAGGCAAACCTACGAGCAGTACTTC
.,TRBV6-5,TRBJ2-7,.,15,CASSYSLDSSYEQYF,TGTGCCAGCAGTTACTCCCTGGATAGCTCCTACGAGCAGTACTTC
.,TRBV7-9,TRBJ2-7,few,13,CASSVTGSGEQYF,TGTGCCAGCAGCGTGACAGGATCTGGCGAGCAGTACTTC
.,TRBV4-1,TRBJ2-3,once,15,CASSQGGLRADTQYF,TGCGCCAGCAGCCAAGGAGGGTTGAGGGCAGATACGCAGTATTTT
TRBD1,TRBV7-9,TRBJ2-7,.,14,CASSPRDSSYEQYF,TGTGCCAGCAGCCCCCGGGACAGCTCCTACGAGCAGTACTTC
.,TRBV7-9,TRBJ2-7,.,16,CASSLLSGDRSYEQYF,TGTGCCAGCAGCTTGCTGAGCGGGGACAGATCCTACGAGCAGTACTTC
TRBD2,TRBV9,TRBJ2-7,.,14,CASSLAGESYEQYF,TGTGCCAGCAGCCTAGCGGGAGAGTCCTACGAGCAGTACTTC
.,TRBV7-9,TRBJ1-1,.,15,CASSLYSGVGSEAFF,TGTGCCAGCAGCTTATACTCGGGAGTCGGCAGTGAAGCTTTCTTT
TRBD1,TRBV5-1,TRBJ2-5,.,18,CASSQPGQGAAGQETQYF,TGCGCCAGCAGCCAACCGGGACAGGGGGCGGCCGGGCAAGAGACCCAGTACTTC
.,TRBV9,TRBJ2-1,.,13,CASSVGTTNEQFF,TGTGCCAGCAGCGTAGGCACTACCAATGAGCAGTTCTTC
TRBD1,TRBV4-1,TRBJ2-5,.,14,CASSRNRGQETQYF,TGCGCCAGCAGCCGAAACAGGGGACAAGAGACCCAGTACTTC
.,TRBV14,TRBJ2-7,few,11,CASSLSYEQYF,TGTGCCAGCAGCCTCTCCTACGAGCAGTACTTC
.,TRBV25-1,TRBJ1-1,.,12,CASSEYAREAFF,TGTGCCAGCAGTGAATACGCCAGGGAAGCTTTCTTT
.,TRBV11-2,TRBJ2-7,few,13,CASSLGTVGEQYF,TGTGCCAGCAGCTTAGGTACGGTGGGCGAGCAGTACTTC
.,TRBV23-1,TRBJ1-1,.,12,CASSRGYTEAFF,TGCGCCAGCAGTCGGGGGTACACTGAAGCTTTCTTT
.,TRBV10-3,TRBJ2-2,.,15,CAISEGDSNTGELFF,TGTGCCATCAGTGAGGGGGACTCGAACACCGGGGAGCTGTTTTTT
.,TRBV9,TRBJ2-3,.,15,CASSAGTEGPDTQYF,TGTGCCAGCAGCGCTGGGACCGAGGGCCCAGATACGCAGTATTTT
.,TRBV5-6,TRBJ2-7,.,12,CASSLGGREQYF,TGTGCCAGCAGCTTGGGGGGGCGCGAGCAGTACTTC